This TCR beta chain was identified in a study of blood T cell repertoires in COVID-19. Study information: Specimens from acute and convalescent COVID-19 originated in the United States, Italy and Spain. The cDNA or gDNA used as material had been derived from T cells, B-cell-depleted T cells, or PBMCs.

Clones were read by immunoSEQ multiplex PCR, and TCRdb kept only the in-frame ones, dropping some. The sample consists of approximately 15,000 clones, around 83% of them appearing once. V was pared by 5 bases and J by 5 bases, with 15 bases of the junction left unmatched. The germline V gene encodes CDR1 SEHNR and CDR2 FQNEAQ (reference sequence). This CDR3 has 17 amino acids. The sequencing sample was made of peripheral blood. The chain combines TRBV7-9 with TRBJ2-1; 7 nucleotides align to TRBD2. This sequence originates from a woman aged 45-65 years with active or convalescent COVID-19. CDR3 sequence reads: CASSPPPWLAVNNEQFF. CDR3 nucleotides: TGTGCCAGCAGCCCCCCCCCTTGGCTAGCGGTTAACAATGAGCAGTTCTTC.